This entry features one T cell receptor beta chain sequence. The data were taken from a study of blood T cell repertoires in COVID-19. Overall study context: Whether acute or convalescent, the COVID-19 samples came from the United States, Italy and Spain. The analysed material was cDNA or gDNA that came from T cells, B-cell-depleted T cells, or PBMCs.

Measured with immunoSEQ multiplex PCR; TCRdb has only the in-frame clones, and not every one. The sample records 88,000 or so clones, 65% to 90% being singletons. This receptor was taken from a man aged 60 to 75 with acute or convalescent COVID-19. The sequenced sample consisted of peripheral blood.

The CDR3 DNA sequence: TGTGCCTGGAAGGGGGACAACACTGAAGCTTTCTTT. Protein sequence: CAWKGDNTEAFF. The chain joins TRBV30 to TRBJ1-1; a possible D gene is TRBD1 (6 bases). Deletions cut 4 bases from V and 2 bases from J, with 8 bases between. Germline V gene lookup returns CDR1 GTSNPN and CDR2 SVGIG (reference sequence). The CDR3 has 12 amino acids.